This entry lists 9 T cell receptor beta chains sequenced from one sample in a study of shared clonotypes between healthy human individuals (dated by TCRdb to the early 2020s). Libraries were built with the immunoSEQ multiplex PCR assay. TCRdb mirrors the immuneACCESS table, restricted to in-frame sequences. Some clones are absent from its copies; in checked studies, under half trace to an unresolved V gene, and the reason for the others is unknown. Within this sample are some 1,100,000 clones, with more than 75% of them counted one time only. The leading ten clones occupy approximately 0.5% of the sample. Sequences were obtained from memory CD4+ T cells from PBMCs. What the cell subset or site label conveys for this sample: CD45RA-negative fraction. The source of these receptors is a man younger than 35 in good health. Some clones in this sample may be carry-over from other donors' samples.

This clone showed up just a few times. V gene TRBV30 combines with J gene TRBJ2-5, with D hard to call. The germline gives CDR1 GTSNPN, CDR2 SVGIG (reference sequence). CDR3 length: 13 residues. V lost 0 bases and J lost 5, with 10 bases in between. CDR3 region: CAWSVSLSETQYF. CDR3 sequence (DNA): TGTGCCTGGAGTGTATCCCTAAGTGAGACCCAGTACTTC.

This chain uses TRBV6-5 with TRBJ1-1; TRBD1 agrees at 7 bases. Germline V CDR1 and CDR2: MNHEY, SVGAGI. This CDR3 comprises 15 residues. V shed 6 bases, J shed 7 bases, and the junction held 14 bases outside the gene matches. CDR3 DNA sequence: TGTGCCAGCAGGCTCCTCGGGCAGGGGGTAGGTGAAGCTTTCTTT. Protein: CASRLLGQGVGEAFF.

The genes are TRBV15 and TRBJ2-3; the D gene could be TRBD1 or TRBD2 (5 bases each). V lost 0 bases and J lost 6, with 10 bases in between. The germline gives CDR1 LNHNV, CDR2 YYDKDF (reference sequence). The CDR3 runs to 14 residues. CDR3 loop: CATSRDQGRDTQYF. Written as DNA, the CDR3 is TGTGCCACCAGCAGAGACCAGGGACGCGATACGCAGTATTTT.

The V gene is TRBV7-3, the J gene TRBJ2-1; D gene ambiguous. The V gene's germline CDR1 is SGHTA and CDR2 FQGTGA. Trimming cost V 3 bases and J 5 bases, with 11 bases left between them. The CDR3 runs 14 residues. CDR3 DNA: TGTGCCAGCAGCTTCACTGGACGGAACAATGAGCAGTTCTTC. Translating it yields CASSFTGRNNEQFF. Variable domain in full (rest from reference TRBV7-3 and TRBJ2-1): GAGVSQTPSNKVTEKGKYVELRCDPISGHTALYWYRQSLGQGPEFLIYFQGTGAADDSGLPNDRFFAVRPEGSVSTLKIQRTERGDSAVYLCASSFTGRNNEQFFGPGTRLTVL.

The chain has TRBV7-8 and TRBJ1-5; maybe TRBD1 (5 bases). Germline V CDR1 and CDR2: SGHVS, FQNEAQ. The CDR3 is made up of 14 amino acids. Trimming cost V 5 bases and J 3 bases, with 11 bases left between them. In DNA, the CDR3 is TGTGCCAGCAGCGAGACAGAGTACAATCAGCCCCAGCATTTT. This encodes CASSETEYNQPQHF. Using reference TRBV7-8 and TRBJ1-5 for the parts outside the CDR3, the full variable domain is GAGVSQSPRYKVAKRGQDVALRCDPISGHVSLFWYQQALGQGPEFLTYFQNEAQLDKSGLPSDRFFAERPEGSVSTLKIQRTQQEDSAVYLCASSETEYNQPQHFGDGTRLSIL.

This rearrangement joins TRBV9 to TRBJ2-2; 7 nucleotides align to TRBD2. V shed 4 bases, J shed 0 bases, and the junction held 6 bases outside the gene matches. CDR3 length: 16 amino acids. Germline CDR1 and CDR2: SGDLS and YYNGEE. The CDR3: CASSPRRGTNTGELFF. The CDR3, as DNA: TGTGCCAGCAGCCCTAGGCGGGGGACGAACACCGGGGAGCTGTTTTTT.

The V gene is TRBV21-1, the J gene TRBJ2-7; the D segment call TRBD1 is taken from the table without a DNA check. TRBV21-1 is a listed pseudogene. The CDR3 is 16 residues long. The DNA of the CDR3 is TGTGCCAGCAGCAAAGGGCTGTCCGGCAGGCTCCACGAGCAGTACTTC. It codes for CASSKGLSGRLHEQYF.

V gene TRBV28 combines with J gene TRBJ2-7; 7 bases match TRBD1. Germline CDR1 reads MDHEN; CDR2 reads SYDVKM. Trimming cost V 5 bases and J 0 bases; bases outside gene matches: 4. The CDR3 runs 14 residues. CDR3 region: CASSPGTASYEQYF. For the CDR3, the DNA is TGTGCCAGCAGTCCGGGGACAGCCTCCTACGAGCAGTACTTC.

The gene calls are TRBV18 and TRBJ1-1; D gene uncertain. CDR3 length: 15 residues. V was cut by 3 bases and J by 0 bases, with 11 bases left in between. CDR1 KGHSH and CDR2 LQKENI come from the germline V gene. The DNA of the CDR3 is TGTGCCAGCTCACCGAGGGCAGAAATGAACACTGAAGCTTTCTTT. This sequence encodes CASSPRAEMNTEAFF.